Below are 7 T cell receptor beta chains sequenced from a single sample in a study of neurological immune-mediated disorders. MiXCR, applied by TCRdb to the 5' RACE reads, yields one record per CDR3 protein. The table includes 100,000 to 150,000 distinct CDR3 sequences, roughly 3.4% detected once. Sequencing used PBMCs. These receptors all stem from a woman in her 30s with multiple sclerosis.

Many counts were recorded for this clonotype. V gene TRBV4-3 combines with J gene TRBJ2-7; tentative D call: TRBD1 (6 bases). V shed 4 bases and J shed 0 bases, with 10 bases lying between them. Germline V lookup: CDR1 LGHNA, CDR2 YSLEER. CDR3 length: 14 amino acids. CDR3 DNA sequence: TGCGCCAGCAGCCGGGACACCTACTCCTACGAGCAGTACTTC. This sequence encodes CASSRDTYSYEQYF.

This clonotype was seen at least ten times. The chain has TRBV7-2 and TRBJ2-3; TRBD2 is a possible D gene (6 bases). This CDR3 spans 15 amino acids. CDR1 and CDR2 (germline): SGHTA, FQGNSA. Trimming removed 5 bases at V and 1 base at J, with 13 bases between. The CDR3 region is CASSTPPGGTDTQYF. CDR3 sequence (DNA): TGTGCCAGCAGCACCCCGCCGGGGGGCACAGATACGCAGTATTTT.

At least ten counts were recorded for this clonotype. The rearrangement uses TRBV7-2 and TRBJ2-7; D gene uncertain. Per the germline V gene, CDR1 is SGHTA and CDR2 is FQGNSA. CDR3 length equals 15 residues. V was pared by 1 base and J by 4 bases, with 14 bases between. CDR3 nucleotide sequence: TGTGCCAGCAGCTTAGGCGACGGTGGTCTGTACGAGCAGTACTTC. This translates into CASSLGDGGLYEQYF.

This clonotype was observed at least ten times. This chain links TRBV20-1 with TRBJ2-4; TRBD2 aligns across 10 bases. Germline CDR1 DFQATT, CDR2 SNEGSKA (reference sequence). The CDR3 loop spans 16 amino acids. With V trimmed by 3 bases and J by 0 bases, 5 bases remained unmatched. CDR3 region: CSASGLADLAKNIQYF. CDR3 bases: TGCAGTGCTAGTGGACTAGCGGATCTAGCCAAAAACATTCAGTACTTC.

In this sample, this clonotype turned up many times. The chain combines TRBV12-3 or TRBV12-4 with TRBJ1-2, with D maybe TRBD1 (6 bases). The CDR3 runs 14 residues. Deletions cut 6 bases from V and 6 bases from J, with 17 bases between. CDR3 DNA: TGTGCCAGCAGCCGTTTCTTGAACAGGGATGGCTACACCTTC. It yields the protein CASSRFLNRDGYTF.

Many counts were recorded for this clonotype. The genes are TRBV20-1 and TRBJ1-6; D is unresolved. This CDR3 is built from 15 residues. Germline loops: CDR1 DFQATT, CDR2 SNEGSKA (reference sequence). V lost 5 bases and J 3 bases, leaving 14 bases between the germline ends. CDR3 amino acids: CSARRSGSYNSPLHF. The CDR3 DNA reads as TGCAGTGCTCGACGATCGGGAAGCTATAATTCACCCCTCCACTTT.

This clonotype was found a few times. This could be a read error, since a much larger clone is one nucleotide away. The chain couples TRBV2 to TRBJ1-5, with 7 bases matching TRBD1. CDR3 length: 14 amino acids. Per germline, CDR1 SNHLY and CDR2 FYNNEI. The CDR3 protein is CASRGQRDNQPQNF. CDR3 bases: TGTGCCAGCAGGGGACAGCGAGACAATCAGCCCCAGAATTTT.